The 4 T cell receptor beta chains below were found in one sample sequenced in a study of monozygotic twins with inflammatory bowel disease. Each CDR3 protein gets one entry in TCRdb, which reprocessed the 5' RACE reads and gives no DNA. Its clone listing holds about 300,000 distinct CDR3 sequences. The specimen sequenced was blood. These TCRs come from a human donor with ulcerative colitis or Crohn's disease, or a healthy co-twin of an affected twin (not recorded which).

The chain's CDR3 is CSARDLRVRVQYF. The rearrangement uses TRBV20-1 and TRBJ2-7; the TRBD1 assignment by TCRdb is unverifiable without DNA. This CDR3 contains 13 residues. In germline, CDR1 is DFQATT, CDR2 SNEGSKA (reference sequence).

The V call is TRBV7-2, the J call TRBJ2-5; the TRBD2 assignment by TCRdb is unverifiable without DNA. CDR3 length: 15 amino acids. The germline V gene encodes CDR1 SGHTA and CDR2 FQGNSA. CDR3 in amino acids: CASSFGLYAGETQYF.

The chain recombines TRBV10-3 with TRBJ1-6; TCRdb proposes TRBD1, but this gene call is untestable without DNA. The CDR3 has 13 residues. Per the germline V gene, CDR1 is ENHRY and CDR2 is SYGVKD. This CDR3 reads CAINRQGDSPLHF.

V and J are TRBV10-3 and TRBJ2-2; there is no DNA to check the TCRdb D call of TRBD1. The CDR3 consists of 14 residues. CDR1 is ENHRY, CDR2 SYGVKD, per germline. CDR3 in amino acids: CAKIGTDSTGELFF.